This T cell receptor beta chain derives from a study of identical twins. Each cDNA held unique molecular identifiers, and template switching gave it a universal primer site. One entry per CDR3 protein results from TCRdb running MiXCR on the 5' RACE reads. The table lists 450,000 to 650,000 distinct CDR3 sequences, 9.6% of them singletons. Points from the study as a whole: In drawing conclusions, the study used cross-sectional statistical analysis and did not follow the same donors. With monozygotic twins, out-of-frame TCR alpha sharing exceeded what models estimated.

V was pared by 4 bases and J by 4 bases, with 6 bases of the junction left unmatched. The CDR3 contains 13 residues. Germline CDR1 DFQATT, CDR2 SNEGSKA (reference sequence). In regard to this clonotype: What it binds is unknown.

The sample was also reused in another study, on yellow fever vaccine responses in identical twins. That source reports: Twins' vaccine T cell responses were reported to seem partly convergent and partly personalized.

This receptor was identified in a woman under 30 in good health. The chain carries TRBV20-1 and TRBJ2-7; TRBD1 aligns across 8 bases. Sequencing input: PBMCs. The CDR3 coding sequence is TGCAGTGCTACCCCCGACAGGGGTTACGAGCAGTACTTC. Protein: CSATPDRGYEQYF.